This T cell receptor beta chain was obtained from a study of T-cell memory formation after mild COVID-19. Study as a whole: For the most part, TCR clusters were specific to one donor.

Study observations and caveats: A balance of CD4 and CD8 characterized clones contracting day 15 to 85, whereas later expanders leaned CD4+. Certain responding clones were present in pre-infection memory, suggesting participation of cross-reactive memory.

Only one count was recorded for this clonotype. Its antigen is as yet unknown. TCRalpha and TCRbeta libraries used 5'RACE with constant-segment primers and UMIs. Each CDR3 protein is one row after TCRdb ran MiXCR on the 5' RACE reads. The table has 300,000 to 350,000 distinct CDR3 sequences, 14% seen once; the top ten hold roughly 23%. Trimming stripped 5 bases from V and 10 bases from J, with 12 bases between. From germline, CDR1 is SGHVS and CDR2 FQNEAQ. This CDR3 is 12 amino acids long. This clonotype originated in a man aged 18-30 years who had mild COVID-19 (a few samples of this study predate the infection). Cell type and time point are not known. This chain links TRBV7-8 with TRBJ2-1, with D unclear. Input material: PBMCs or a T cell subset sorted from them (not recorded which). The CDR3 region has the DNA TGTGCCAGCAGCGTCGAGGCGGACGAGCAGTTCTTC. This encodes CASSVEADEQFF.